These 25 T cell receptor beta chains originate from one sample sequenced in a study of blood T cell repertoires in COVID-19 (dated by TCRdb to about 2020). The library was built by means of the immunoSEQ multiplex PCR assay. TCRdb retrieved this table from immuneACCESS and kept in-frame rearrangements only. Not all clones are present; in checked studies, unresolved V genes account for under half, and no reason is known for the remainder. This sample lists roughly 59,000 clones; about 81% were detected once. The ten largest clonotypes hold roughly 14% of the sample. Sequenced: peripheral blood. The origin of the receptors is a man at least 80 years old with acute or convalescent COVID-19.

This chain links TRBV11-1 with TRBJ2-1, with D possibly TRBD1 on 6 matching bases. The CDR3 has 13 residues. Germline CDR1 SGHAT, CDR2 FQDESV (reference sequence). With 3 bases removed from V and 10 bases from J, the gap between germline ends came to 13 bases. The CDR3 DNA sequence: TGTGCCAGCAGCTTCCTCAGGGGAGAGGAGCAGTTCTTC. Encoded protein: CASSFLRGEEQFF.

The rearrangement links TRBV6-5 to TRBJ1-5, with 10 bases that match TRBD1. The length of the CDR3 is 15 residues. V dropped 6 bases and J dropped 3; count of bases not matched to a gene: 5. In germline, CDR1 is MNHEY, CDR2 SVGAGI. CDR3 loop: CASSPTGGDNQPQHF. CDR3 DNA: TGTGCCAGCAGCCCGACAGGGGGCGACAATCAGCCCCAGCATTTT.

V is TRBV6-4 and J is TRBJ2-3; TRBD2 matches 8 bases. The CDR3 length is 14 residues. The V and J ends lost 6 bases and 2 bases, in that order; junction bases with no gene match: 4. Per germline, CDR1 MRHNA and CDR2 SNTAGT. The CDR3 sequence: CASSQTSATDTQYF. The CDR3 DNA reads TGTGCCAGCAGCCAGACTAGCGCCACAGATACGCAGTATTTT.

This rearrangement joins TRBV7-2 to TRBJ2-3; the match to TRBD2 covers 8 bases. Germline lookup yields CDR1 SGHTA and CDR2 FQGNSA. Trimming took 5 bases from V and 5 from J; bases not matched to a gene: 18. The CDR3 contains 18 residues. The DNA for the CDR3 is TGTGCCAGCAGCGCCCAGCGGGAGAGCCCTCCGAGCGAAGATACGCAGTATTTT. Translation: CASSAQRESPPSEDTQYF.

The rearrangement uses TRBV29-1 and TRBJ2-5; D may be TRBD2 (6 bases). The CDR3 consists of 14 residues. Per germline, CDR1 SQVTM and CDR2 ANQGSEA. The ends were cut back, 4 bases at V and 5 bases at J, with 17 bases in the middle. CDR3 residues: CSVGERRGRETQYF. CDR3 DNA: TGCAGCGTTGGGGAGAGGAGGGGTAGGGAGACCCAGTACTTC.

In this sample, this clone turned up once. The chain carries TRBV15 and TRBJ1-1; 10 nucleotides match TRBD1. With 11 bases clipped from V and 3 bases from J, the junction kept 12 bases outside the gene matches. The CDR3 sequence is 15 residues long. Germline loops: CDR1 LNHNV, CDR2 YYDKDF (reference sequence). The CDR3 DNA sequence: TGTGCCGCCGCAAGGACAGGGGGAATTTACACTGAAGCTTTCTTT. Translating gives CAAARTGGIYTEAFF.

The chain carries TRBV6-5 and TRBJ1-2, with D hard to call. The CDR3 runs 12 residues. In germline, CDR1 is MNHEY, CDR2 SVGAGI. Trimming took off 8 bases at V and 5 bases at J, with 12 bases between the two ends. The DNA for the CDR3 is TGTGCCAGCGGTTGGGCCCGATATGGCTACACCTTC. Protein sequence: CASGWARYGYTF.

The chain has TRBV6-5 and TRBJ1-2; D remains ambiguous. Germline V CDR1 and CDR2: MNHEY, SVGAGI. V lost 9 bases and J 2 bases, leaving 10 bases between the germline ends. The CDR3 sequence is 12 residues long. This chain's CDR3 is CASCHKNYGYTF. In DNA, the CDR3 is TGTGCCAGTTGCCACAAGAACTATGGCTACACCTTC.

The gene calls are TRBV11-1 and TRBJ1-1; no definite D call. Germline-derived CDR1 and CDR2 are SGHAT and FQDESV (reference sequence). The CDR3 totals 13 residues. The V end lost 3 bases, the J end lost 0 bases, and 5 bases lay between the germline ends. The CDR3 bases are TGTGCCAGCAGCTTCGGGTTGAACACTGAAGCTTTCTTT. Translated: CASSFGLNTEAFF.

The gene calls are TRBV3-1 (or the pseudogene TRBV3-2) and TRBJ1-6, with a possible D match to TRBD1 (5 bases). Deletions cut 2 bases from V and 6 bases from J, with 11 bases between. Per germline, CDR1 LGHDT and CDR2 YNNKEL (reference sequence). The CDR3 has 15 residues. The CDR3 bases are TGTGCCAGCAGCCAACTGTCCGGGGGTAATTCACCCCTCCACTTT. It encodes CASSQLSGGNSPLHF.

The V gene is TRBV4-3, the J gene TRBJ1-5, with D possibly TRBD1 on 6 matching bases. From germline, CDR1 is LGHNA and CDR2 YSLEER. The CDR3 spans 15 residues. Between the trimmed V and J ends, which lost 0 bases and 3 bases, there was a span of 9 bases. CDR3: CASSQDRDINQPQHF. In DNA form, the CDR3 reads TGCGCCAGCAGCCAAGATAGGGACATCAATCAGCCCCAGCATTTT.

This rearrangement joins TRBV19 to TRBJ1-3; TRBD1 is a possible D gene (6 bases). Trimming cost V 5 bases and J 0 bases, with 14 bases left between them. The CDR3 sequence is 16 residues long. Germline CDR1 and CDR2: LNHDA and SQIVND (reference sequence). The DNA for the CDR3 is TGTGCCAGTAGTTTCCTAGGACAGAGCTCTGGAAACACCATATATTTT. Translation gives CASSFLGQSSGNTIYF.

The rearrangement uses TRBV30 and TRBJ1-5; 7 nucleotides align to TRBD1. The CDR3 totals 13 residues. From germline, CDR1 is GTSNPN and CDR2 SVGIG (reference sequence). The V gene end was trimmed by 5 bases and the J gene end by 6 bases; junction bases not matched to a gene: 7. CDR3 coding DNA: TGTGCCTGGGGTGGAGGGGGCGGTCAGCCCCAGCATTTT. Translation gives CAWGGGGGQPQHF.

This chain connects TRBV4-1 to TRBJ2-2; tentatively, D is TRBD2 (6 bases). Trimming stripped 2 bases from V and 3 bases from J, with 10 bases between. Per germline, CDR1 MGHRA and CDR2 YSYEKL. The CDR3 runs 15 residues. CDR3 residues: CASSQTGLHTGELFF. CDR3 coding DNA: TGCGCCAGCAGCCAAACGGGACTCCACACCGGGGAGCTGTTTTTT.

The rearrangement joins TRBV27 to TRBJ2-7; a weak D match, TRBD1 (5 bases). Per germline, CDR1 MNHEY and CDR2 SMNVEV (reference sequence). The CDR3 consists of 17 residues. The V end was cut by 3 bases, the J end by 6 bases, with 24 bases between. The CDR3 here is CASSFNPPSRVISEQYF. CDR3 DNA: TGTGCCAGCAGTTTTAATCCCCCTTCCAGGGTAATAAGCGAGCAGTACTTC.

The V gene is TRBV6-2 or TRBV6-3, the J gene TRBJ2-7; TRBD1 matches 7 bases. The CDR3 totals 14 residues. J lost 5 bases, V lost 5 bases, and 9 bases had no gene match. Germline V gives CDR1 MNHEY, CDR2 SVGEGT. CDR3 residues: CASSNRQGKNEQYF. CDR3 nucleotide sequence: TGTGCCAGCAGTAATCGACAGGGTAAAAACGAGCAGTACTTC.

The chain employs TRBV7-2 and TRBJ2-7; 8 bases are shared with TRBD2. Looked up from germline, CDR1 is SGHTA and CDR2 is FQGNSA. This CDR3 region has 15 residues. The V segment lost 0 bases and the J segment 5 bases; nucleotides outside the gene matches: 6. The CDR3 here is CASSLAGGAPHEQYF. As DNA, the CDR3 is TGTGCCAGCAGCTTAGCCGGGGGGGCCCCCCACGAGCAGTACTTC.

The chain combines TRBV19 with TRBJ1-5; TRBD1 aligns across 9 bases. Germline assignment: CDR1 LNHDA and CDR2 SQIVND (reference sequence). V was pared by 8 bases and J by 5 bases, with 4 bases of the junction left unmatched. CDR3 length: 13 residues. CDR3 sequence: CASSDRGYQPQHF. CDR3 DNA: TGTGCCAGTTCGGACAGGGGTTATCAGCCCCAGCATTTT. Full variable domain (remainder filled in from reference TRBV19 and TRBJ1-5): DGGITQSPKYLFRKEGQNVTLSCEQNLNHDAMYWYRQDPGQGLRLIYYSQIVNDFQKGDIAEGYSVSREKKESFPLTVTSAQKNPTAFYLCASSDRGYQPQHFGDGTRLSIL.

This clone occurred once. The chain uses TRBV11-2 and TRBJ2-6; 7 bases are shared with TRBD1. Germline assignment: CDR1 SGHAT and CDR2 FQNNGV. The CDR3 sequence is 17 residues long. J lost 2 bases, V lost 2 bases, and 6 bases had no gene match. CDR3 protein: CASSLFGTGAGANVLTF. The DNA for the CDR3 is TGTGCCAGCAGCTTATTTGGTACAGGGGCTGGGGCCAACGTCCTGACTTTC.

The chain links TRBV5-1 to TRBJ2-7; 10 bases agree with TRBD1. The CDR3 runs to 17 residues. V lost 0 bases to trimming and J lost 4 bases; unmatched junction nucleotides: 10. Per the germline V gene, CDR1 is SGHRS and CDR2 is YFSETQ. The CDR3 region is CASSLDGGTGAGYEQYF. The CDR3 nucleotides are TGCGCCAGCAGCTTGGATGGGGGGACAGGGGCGGGGTACGAGCAGTACTTC.

The sample holds a few counts of this clone. V and J are TRBV19 and TRBJ2-7; tentatively, D is TRBD1 (5 bases). Germline CDR1 reads LNHDA; CDR2 reads SQIVND (reference sequence). The CDR3 is 15 amino acids. Trimming took 4 bases from V and 0 from J, leaving 13 bases between them. The CDR3 spells CASSTTVPSSYEQYF. The CDR3 DNA follows: TGTGCCAGTAGTACGACAGTGCCTAGCTCCTACGAGCAGTACTTC.

The gene calls are TRBV5-6 and TRBJ2-2; the D gene is possibly TRBD1 (5 bases). This CDR3 has 15 residues. Germline CDR1 is SGHDT and CDR2 is YYEEEE. Trimming stripped 0 bases from V and 6 bases from J, with 12 bases between. The CDR3 DNA follows: TGTGCCAGCAGCTTGGGGGGCGCGCTTGCCGGGGAGCTGTTTTTT. Translation gives CASSLGGALAGELFF.

This clone came up once. The genes are TRBV28 and TRBJ2-7, with 9 bases lining up with TRBD2. CDR1 MDHEN and CDR2 SYDVKM come from the germline V gene. The CDR3 contains 14 residues. V lost 5 bases and J lost 6; bases outside the gene matches: 8. The chain's CDR3 is CASSLIAGVGEQYF. For the CDR3, the DNA is TGTGCCAGCAGTCTGATAGCGGGAGTGGGCGAGCAGTACTTC. The whole variable domain, remainder taken from reference TRBV28 and TRBJ2-7, is DVKVTQSSRYLVKRTGEKVFLECVQDMDHENMFWYRQDPGLGLRLIYFSYDVKMKEKGDIPEGYSVSREKKERFSLILESASTNQTSMYLCASSLIAGVGEQYFGPGTRLTVT.

The chain recombines TRBV5-1 with TRBJ2-3; 9 bases agree with TRBD2. Trimming at V came to 0 bases and at J to 0 bases, leaving 2 bases not matched to a gene. This CDR3 region has 16 residues. Germline values: CDR1 SGHRS, CDR2 YFSETQ. The CDR3: CASSLVLAGSTDTQYF. In DNA form, the CDR3 reads TGCGCCAGCAGCTTGGTGCTAGCGGGAAGCACAGATACGCAGTATTTT.

This sequence joins TRBV5-4 and TRBJ1-1, with a weak D call TRBD1 (6 bases). This CDR3 region has 14 residues. V lost 6 bases, J lost 1 base, and 13 bases lay in between. The germline V gene encodes CDR1 SGHNT and CDR2 YYREEE (reference sequence). CDR3 bases: TGTGCCAGCACCCCAACAGGGCAGAACACTGAAGCTTTCTTT. Translation gives CASTPTGQNTEAFF.